This TCR beta chain originates from a study of spatial heterogeneity in lung cancer. Whole-study results and caveats: Follow-up blood showed ubiquitous expanded tumor TCRs less than blood at resection did.

As concerns this clonotype: The antigen remains unidentified.

Germline V gives CDR1 SEHNR, CDR2 FQNEAQ (reference sequence). J was trimmed by 5 bases and V by 5 bases; bases with no gene match: 12. This CDR3 has 16 amino acids. Unique molecular identifiers, one per molecule, were present on every TCR cDNA molecule. Each CDR3 protein gets one entry after TCRdb re-called the 5' RACE reads with MiXCR. Of roughly 80,000 distinct CDR3 sequences in the sample, roughly 12% are singletons; the top ten hold about 4.5%. The time point denotes: sample taken at primary tumor resection. Researchers sequenced whole RNA taken from tumor, nontumor lung or frozen PBMC without sorting. Samples came from 70 to 80 TRACERx patients with untreated early-stage lung cancer.

This TCR was recovered from a male donor with early-stage non-small cell lung cancer. The specimen was PBMCs, collected at surgery. This chain links TRBV7-9 with TRBJ2-7; 10 bases map to TRBD2. CDR3 sequence (DNA): TGTGCCAGCAGCCCTAGAGGTAGCGGGGGGTTCCACGAGCAGTACTTC. Its translation is CASSPRGSGGFHEQYF.